These 29 T cell receptor beta chains were all obtained from the same sample, sequenced in a study of cytomegalovirus exposure and HLA in healthy donors. PCR primers comprised 60 Vbeta and 13 Jbeta primers. TCRdb keeps only in-frame clones here, not all; method: immunoSEQ multiplex PCR. The sample contains 160,000 or so clones, approximately 81% of which appear only once. The sample taken for sequencing was PBMCs. The receptors were gathered from a man younger than 40 in good health and CMV-seronegative.

The genes are TRBV4-1 and TRBJ1-3; D call uncertain. This CDR3 is 13 amino acids long. Trimming shortened V by 4 bases and J by 4 bases, and 8 bases separated the two germline ends. The germline CDR1 and CDR2 sequences are MGHRA and YSYEKL. CDR3 nucleotides: TGCGCCAGCAGCCGGAGGGAGGGAAACACCATATATTTT. It specifies CASSRREGNTIYF.

To note about this clone: Other DNA variants within this sample encode the same CDR3. V is TRBV7-9 and J is TRBJ2-1; possible D gene TRBD2, 6 bases. The length of the CDR3 is 15 residues. Germline lookup yields CDR1 SEHNR and CDR2 FQNEAQ (reference sequence). Trimming took off 5 bases at V and 0 bases at J, with 11 bases between the two ends. Here the CDR3 DNA reads TGTGCCAGCAGCGTTAGCGGAAGCTCCTACAATGAGCAGTTCTTC. Translated, it gives CASSVSGSSYNEQFF.

V and J are TRBV10-2 and TRBJ2-1; maybe TRBD1 (6 bases). Per the germline V gene, CDR1 is WSHSY and CDR2 is SAAADI. The CDR3 covers 12 residues. The V gene lost 5 bases and the J gene lost 10 bases, with 12 bases spanning the gap. The CDR3 protein is CASSHIQGEQFF. The CDR3 coding sequence is TGCGCCAGCAGTCATATACAGGGCGAGCAGTTCTTC.

Only a few counts were recorded for this clone. The chain employs TRBV6-4 and TRBJ1-1; D is unclear. Germline-derived CDR1 and CDR2 are MRHNA and SNTAGT. The CDR3 runs to 13 residues. V lost 6 bases and J lost 4, with 12 bases in between. CDR3 loop: CASSLARGTEAFF. CDR3 DNA sequence: TGTGCCAGCAGCCTTGCCCGGGGCACTGAAGCTTTCTTT.

This chain links TRBV6-1 with TRBJ2-7; 10 bases fit TRBD2. The germline V gene encodes CDR1 MNHNS and CDR2 SASEGT. After removal of 11 bases from V and 0 bases from J, the junction contained 4 bases not matched to a gene. The CDR3 runs to 13 residues. In DNA form, the CDR3 reads TGTGCCGGAAAGCGGGGGGGCTCCTACGAGCAGTACTTC. It is translated as CAGKRGGSYEQYF.

The V and J genes are TRBV6-6 and TRBJ1-1; 7 bases fit TRBD1. The CDR3 is made up of 15 amino acids. The trim removed 2 bases at V and 0 bases at J, leaving 3 bases unmatched. Looked up from germline, CDR1 is MNHNY and CDR2 is SVGAGI (reference sequence). This CDR3 reads CASSYQTGMNTEAFF. The CDR3, as DNA: TGTGCCAGCAGTTACCAGACAGGGATGAACACTGAAGCTTTCTTT.

DNA of the CDR3: TGCGCCAGCAGCTTTCAGGGCACAACTAATGAAAAACTGTTTTTT. Translation: CASSFQGTTNEKLFF. V usage is TRBV5-1 and J usage is TRBJ1-4, with D possibly being TRBD1 (5 bases). V was clipped by 2 bases and J by 0 bases, with 8 bases between them. CDR1 SGHRS and CDR2 YFSETQ come from the germline V gene. The CDR3 length is 15 residues.

The J gene is TRBJ2-1, the V gene TRBV27; 7 bases agree with TRBD1. The CDR3 is made up of 16 amino acids. Germline CDR1 is MNHEY and CDR2 is SMNVEV (reference sequence). Trimming at V came to 7 bases and at J to 0 bases, leaving 9 bases not matched to a gene. The CDR3 loop is CASTHVGGSSYNEQFF. The CDR3 nucleotides read TGTGCCAGCACCCACGTAGGGGGCAGCTCCTACAATGAGCAGTTCTTC.

The rearrangement uses TRBV29-1 and TRBJ2-2; 8 bases agree with TRBD2. CDR1 and CDR2 (germline): SQVTM, ANQGSEA. Germline trimming cut 4 bases from V and 6 bases from J; bases unmatched to any gene: 7. The CDR3 loop spans 14 amino acids. CDR3 residues: CSVASGSMAGELFF. CDR3 coding DNA: TGCAGCGTTGCGAGCGGGAGTATGGCCGGGGAGCTGTTTTTT.

This chain connects TRBV4-2 to TRBJ2-5; D possibly corresponds to TRBD2 (6 bases). The CDR3 runs 16 residues. V lost 4 bases, J lost 2 bases, and 17 bases lay in between. Germline loops: CDR1 LGHNA, CDR2 YNFKEQ. CDR3 residues: CASSPRRSGGQETQYF. CDR3 nucleotides: TGTGCCAGCAGCCCGCGGCGGTCAGGAGGGCAAGAGACCCAGTACTTC.

The V and J genes are TRBV19 and TRBJ2-7; D is ambiguous. The CDR3 extends over 13 amino acids. The V end lost 3 bases, the J end lost 3 bases, and 9 bases lay between the germline ends. Germline V gene sequence: CDR1 LNHDA, CDR2 SQIVND (reference sequence). CDR3 in amino acids: CASSMYGDYEQYF. Written as DNA, the CDR3 is TGTGCCAGTAGTATGTACGGTGACTACGAGCAGTACTTC.

The chain couples TRBV30 to TRBJ1-2, with D tentatively TRBD1 (6 bases). The CDR3 length is 13 residues. The germline CDR1 and CDR2 sequences are GTSNPN and SVGIG (reference sequence). Trimming removed 1 base from V and 6 bases from J, with 12 bases in between. The CDR3 nucleotides are TGTGCCTGGAGTGAGACAGGAAAGAATGGCTACACCTTC. As protein: CAWSETGKNGYTF. The variable domain in full, with the rest retrieved from reference TRBV30 and TRBJ1-2, is SQTIHQWPATLVQPVGSPLSLECTVEGTSNPNLYWYRQAAGRGLQLLFYSVGIGQISSEVPQNLSASRPQDRQFILSSKKLLLSDSGFYLCAWSETGKNGYTFGSGTRLTVV.

The chain joins TRBV5-1 to TRBJ2-5, with 11 bases aligning to TRBD2. The CDR3 spans 16 residues. V gave up 2 bases and J gave up 5 bases; unmatched junction bases: 8. Germline V gene sequence: CDR1 SGHRS, CDR2 YFSETQ. The CDR3: CASSFTSGRAWETQYF. DNA for the CDR3: TGCGCCAGCAGCTTTACTAGCGGGAGAGCCTGGGAGACCCAGTACTTC.

DNA of the CDR3: TGTGCCAGCAGCCTGGGGGGTCATGAAGCTTTCTTT. Translated, it gives CASSLGGHEAFF. J is TRBJ1-1 and V is TRBV7-9, with D perhaps TRBD1 (5 bases). This CDR3 has 12 amino acids. V lost 5 bases, J lost 7 bases, and 11 bases lay in between. From germline, CDR1 is SEHNR and CDR2 FQNEAQ (reference sequence).

V is TRBV7-3 and J is TRBJ2-1, with D possibly matching TRBD2 (6 bases). Germline V gene lookup returns CDR1 SGHTA and CDR2 FQGTGA. V lost 5 bases and J lost 5, with 13 bases in between. The CDR3 covers 14 residues. CDR3 amino acids: CASSLGSGDNEQFF. CDR3 DNA sequence: TGTGCCAGCAGCCTCGGGAGCGGAGACAATGAGCAGTTCTTC.

This chain uses TRBV18 with TRBJ1-4; D is uncertain. The CDR3 is made up of 14 amino acids. With 3 bases removed from V and 5 bases from J, the gap between germline ends came to 10 bases. The V gene's germline CDR1 is KGHSH and CDR2 LQKENI. The DNA of the CDR3 is TGTGCCAGCTCACCTGGCAGGAGGAATGAAAAACTGTTTTTT. It yields the protein CASSPGRRNEKLFF.

This chain connects TRBV27 to TRBJ2-7, with TRBD1 matching 8 bases. CDR3 length equals 15 residues. Per the germline V gene, CDR1 is MNHEY and CDR2 is SMNVEV (reference sequence). Losses at the gene ends were 4 bases for V and 3 bases for J; bases not matched to a gene: 8. The CDR3 DNA sequence: TGTGCCAGCAGTTCCCCGGGACAGGCCATCTACGAGCAGTACTTC. Residues: CASSSPGQAIYEQYF.

This clone appeared a single time. The chain joins TRBV9 to TRBJ2-1, with unresolved D. Trimming pared 4 bases from V and 0 bases from J, leaving 11 bases between. The CDR3 length is 15 residues. CDR1 and CDR2 from the germline V gene are SGDLS and YYNGEE. The CDR3 coding sequence is TGTGCCAGCAGCACCCACCTGAGCTCCTACAATGAGCAGTTCTTC. The encoded protein is CASSTHLSSYNEQFF.

The J gene is TRBJ2-7, the V gene TRBV7-6; 7 positions match TRBD2. The trim removed 6 bases at V and 4 bases at J, leaving 9 bases unmatched. CDR3 length: 14 residues. Germline V gene lookup returns CDR1 SGHVS and CDR2 FNYEAQ. The CDR3 is CASSLGTNSYEQYF. The CDR3 DNA sequence: TGTGCCAGCAGTTTGGGGACTAATTCTTACGAGCAGTACTTC.

The chain joins TRBV19 to TRBJ1-1, with D possibly TRBD1 on 6 matching bases. V lost 6 bases to trimming and J lost 0 bases, with 14 bases between them. In germline, CDR1 is LNHDA, CDR2 SQIVND (reference sequence). This CDR3 is built from 15 residues. The CDR3 coding sequence is TGTGCCAGTAGACCACAGGGTTCCTTGAACACTGAAGCTTTCTTT. Translating it yields CASRPQGSLNTEAFF.

The rearrangement links TRBV18 to TRBJ1-1; D is perhaps TRBD1 (5 bases). V gave up 3 bases and J gave up 4 bases, with 9 bases separating them. CDR1 is KGHSH and CDR2 is LQKENI in the germline V gene. The CDR3 has 13 amino acids. The CDR3 DNA reads TGTGCCAGCTCACCTCAGGGCGCCACTGAAGCTTTCTTT. This sequence encodes CASSPQGATEAFF.

This chain connects TRBV5-1 to TRBJ1-2; 7 bases are a match to TRBD1. Germline CDR1 and CDR2: SGHRS and YFSETQ. V shed 4 bases, J shed 4 bases, and the junction held 13 bases outside the gene matches. The CDR3 sequence is 16 residues long. The CDR3: CASSGAPGTEPYGYTF. In DNA, the CDR3 is TGCGCCAGCAGCGGAGCCCCCGGGACAGAACCCTATGGCTACACCTTC.

V usage is TRBV10-3 and J usage is TRBJ1-1; unclear D gene. In germline, CDR1 is ENHRY, CDR2 SYGVKD. V was trimmed by 3 bases and J by 1 base, leaving 6 bases between them. This CDR3 is 13 amino acids long. This chain's CDR3 is CAISEVRNTEAFF. In DNA, the CDR3 is TGTGCCATCAGTGAAGTGCGGAACACTGAAGCTTTCTTT.

About this clone: The junction departs from germline at one end; a sequencing error may be responsible. The chain couples TRBV7-8 to TRBJ1-2; 8 nucleotides agree with TRBD1. This CDR3 has 13 residues. Looked up from germline, CDR1 is SGHVS and CDR2 is FQNEAQ. In nucleotides, the CDR3 is TGTGCCAGCAGCCGGGGGACAGGCAAGGCAATCTCCTTC. Translation: CASSRGTGKAISF.

The CDR3 region has the DNA TGTGCCAGCAGCGACAGGGGCCGACTAAACACTGAAGCTTTCTTT. Its translation is CASSDRGRLNTEAFF. J is TRBJ1-1 and V is TRBV6-5; 8 bases agree with TRBD1. The CDR3 runs to 15 residues. CDR1 is MNHEY and CDR2 is SVGAGI in the germline V gene. V trimming: 6 bases; J trimming: 2 bases; junction bases outside the gene matches: 8.

This clone was observed a few times. The chain recombines TRBV6-5 with TRBJ1-3, with 8 bases identical to TRBD1. CDR3 length: 14 residues. V gave up 10 bases and J gave up 3 bases; unmatched junction bases: 8. Germline CDR1 is MNHEY and CDR2 is SVGAGI. CDR3 DNA sequence: TGTGCCACCTCAGGGGGCGGATTTGGAAACACCATATATTTT. Protein sequence: CATSGGGFGNTIYF.

The V gene is TRBV5-4, the J gene TRBJ2-5; no clear D gene. Germline V gene data show CDR1 as SGHNT and CDR2 as YYREEE (reference sequence). V lost 3 bases and J 3 bases, leaving 9 bases between the germline ends. This CDR3 spans 13 amino acids. The CDR3 DNA follows: TGTGCCAGCAGCTGGAACAGAGAAGAGACCCAGTACTTC. Its translation: CASSWNREETQYF.

The chain carries TRBV19 and TRBJ1-3; 7 bases agree with TRBD1. Germline loops: CDR1 LNHDA, CDR2 SQIVND (reference sequence). The CDR3 length is 14 residues. In nucleotides, the CDR3 is TGTGCTACCGGGACAGATGGCGCTGGAAACACCATATATTTT. This sequence encodes CATGTDGAGNTIYF.

CDR3 nucleotides: TGTGCCAGCAGTTTATCGTACGGGGGAAGTCAGCCCCAGCATTTT. Translating gives CASSLSYGGSQPQHF. The rearrangement uses TRBV27 and TRBJ1-5; TRBD1 is a possible D gene (5 bases). CDR1 is MNHEY, CDR2 SMNVEV, per germline (reference sequence). V lost 0 bases to trimming and J lost 6 bases, with 12 bases between them. The length of the CDR3 is 15 residues.